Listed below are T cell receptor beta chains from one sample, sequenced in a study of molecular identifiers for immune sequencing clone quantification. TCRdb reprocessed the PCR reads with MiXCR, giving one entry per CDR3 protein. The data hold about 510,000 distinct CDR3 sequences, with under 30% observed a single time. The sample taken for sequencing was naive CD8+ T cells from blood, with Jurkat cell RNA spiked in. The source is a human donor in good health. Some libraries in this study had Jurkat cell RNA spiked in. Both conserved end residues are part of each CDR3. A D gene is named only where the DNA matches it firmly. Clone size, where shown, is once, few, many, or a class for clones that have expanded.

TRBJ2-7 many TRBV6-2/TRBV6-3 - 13 TGTGCCAGCAGTTACTCCCCAGTCTACGAGCAGTACTTC CASSYSPVYEQYF
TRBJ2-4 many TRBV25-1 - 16 TGTGCCAGCAGTGAGCCCGACAGACTAGCCAAAAACATTCAGTACTTC CASSEPDRLAKNIQYF
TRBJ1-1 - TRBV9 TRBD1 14 TGTGCCAGCAGCTTCACAGGGGGCCAGACTGCAGCTTTCTTT CASSFTGGQTAAFF
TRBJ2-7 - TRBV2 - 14 TGTGCCAGCAGCGGGAAAAGCACCTTCTACGAGCAGTACTTC CASSGKSTFYEQYF
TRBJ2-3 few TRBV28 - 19 TGTGCCAGCAGTTTGGGCTCTTTACGTAACCCCTTAGGGGCAGATACGCAGTATTTT CASSLGSLRNPLGADTQYF
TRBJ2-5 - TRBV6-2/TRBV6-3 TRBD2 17 TGTGCCAGCAGTGGATGGTCCGGGACTAGCGGCGTGGAGACCCAGTACTTC CASSGWSGTSGVETQYF
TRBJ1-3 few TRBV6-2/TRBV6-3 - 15 TGTGCCAGCAGCGCGGACGGAGACTCTGGAAGCACCATATATTTT CASSADGDSGSTIYF
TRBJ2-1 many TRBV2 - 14 TGTGCCACGCATGGGGGAAGCTCCTACAATGAGCAGTTCTTC CATHGGSSYNEQFF
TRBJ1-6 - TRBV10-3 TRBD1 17 TGTGCCATCAGTGAGGGGGACAGGGGCGTCATTAATTCACCCCTCCACTTT CAISEGDRGVINSPLHF
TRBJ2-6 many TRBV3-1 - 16 TGTGCCAGCAGCCAAGATAGGGGGGCTGGGGCCAACGTCCTGACTTTC CASSQDRGAGANVLTF
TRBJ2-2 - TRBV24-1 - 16 TGTGCCACCAGTGATTTCGTTCGCAGCGAAACCGGGGAGCTGTTTTTT CATSDFVRSETGELFF
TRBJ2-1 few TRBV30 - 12 TGTGCCTGGAGTGTACTCTGGAATGAGCAGTTCTTC CAWSVLWNEQFF
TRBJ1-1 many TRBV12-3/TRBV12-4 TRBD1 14 TGTGCCAGCAGTTCGACAGGGTCCGACACTGAAGCTTTCTTT CASSSTGSDTEAFF
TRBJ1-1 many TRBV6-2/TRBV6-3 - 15 TGTGCCAGCAGTTACTCATGGGGGCTTCGAACTGAAGCTTTCTTT CASSYSWGLRTEAFF
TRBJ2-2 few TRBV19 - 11 TGTGCCAGTAGTATCTCCGGGGAGCTGTTTTTT CASSISGELFF
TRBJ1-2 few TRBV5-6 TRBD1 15 TGTGCCAGCAGCTTGATCCGAAGGACAGGGGACGGCTACACCTTC CASSLIRRTGDGYTF
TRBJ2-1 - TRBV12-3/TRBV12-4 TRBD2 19 TGTGCCAGCAGTCCTGGGACTAGCGCTCAGGCAGGGCTATCGAATGAGCAGTTCTTC CASSPGTSAQAGLSNEQFF
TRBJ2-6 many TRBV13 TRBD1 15 TGTGCCAGCAGCAAGACAGGGGCTGGGGCCAACGTCCTGACTTTC CASSKTGAGANVLTF
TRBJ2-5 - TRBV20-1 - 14 TGCAGTGCTAGGGAGGGGGCGTACCAAGAGACCCAGTACTTC CSAREGAYQETQYF
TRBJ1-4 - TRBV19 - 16 TGTGCCAGTAAGGGGGTTAGGGCGTCTACTAATGAAAAACTGTTTTTT CASKGVRASTNEKLFF
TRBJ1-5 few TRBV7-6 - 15 TGTGCCAGCAGCTTAGGGGGTTGGGGGAATCAGCCCCAGCATTTT CASSLGGWGNQPQHF
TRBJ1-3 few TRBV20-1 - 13 TGCAGTGCTCGAGGACAGATTGGAAACACCATATATTTT CSARGQIGNTIYF
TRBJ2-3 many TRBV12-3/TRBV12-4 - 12 TGTGCCAGCAGTTCGGACACAGATACGCAGTATTTT CASSSDTDTQYF
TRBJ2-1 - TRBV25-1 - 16 TGTGCCAGCAGTGAAGGTGTAGCGGTCTTTGACAATGAGCAGTTCTTC CASSEGVAVFDNEQFF
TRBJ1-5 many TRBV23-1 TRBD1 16 TGCGCCAGCAGTCAACAGGGGGCGGATAGCAATCAGCCCCAGCATTTT CASSQQGADSNQPQHF
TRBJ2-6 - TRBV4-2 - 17 TGTGCCAGCAGCCAAGTAGGGGCGCTTGCTGGGGCCAACGTCCTGACTTTC CASSQVGALAGANVLTF
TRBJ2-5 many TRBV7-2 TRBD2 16 TGTGCCAGCAGCAAATTAGCGGGGGCGTACCAAGAGACCCAGTACTTC CASSKLAGAYQETQYF
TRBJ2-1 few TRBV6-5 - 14 TGTGCCAGCAGTCCCTTCCCCTTGGGCAATGAGCAGTTCTTC CASSPFPLGNEQFF
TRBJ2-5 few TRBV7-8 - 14 TGTGCCAGCAGCTTCCAGGGGAGCCAAGAGACCCAGTACTTC CASSFQGSQETQYF
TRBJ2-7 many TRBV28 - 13 TGTGCCAGCAGTTTCAACCTTGCCTACGAGCAGTACTTC CASSFNLAYEQYF
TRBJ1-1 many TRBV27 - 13 TGTGCCAGCAGTTTATCGATTTCCACTGAAGCTTTCTTT CASSLSISTEAFF
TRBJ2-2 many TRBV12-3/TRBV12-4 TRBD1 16 TGTGCCAGCAGTCTAAGGACAGGGGAATTCTCCGGGGAGCTGTTTTTT CASSLRTGEFSGELFF
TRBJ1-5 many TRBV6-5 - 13 TGTGCCAGCAGTTACAACGTCGCTCAGCCCCAGCATTTT CASSYNVAQPQHF
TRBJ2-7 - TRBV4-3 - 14 TGCGCCAGCAGCCAAGATAGGTTTTATCCCGAGCAGTACTTC CASSQDRFYPEQYF
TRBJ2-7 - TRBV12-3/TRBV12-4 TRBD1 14 TGTGCCAGCAGCGCACAGGGGACCTCCTACGAGCAGTACTTC CASSAQGTSYEQYF
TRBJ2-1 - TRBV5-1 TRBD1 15 TGCGCCAGCAGTCTGGAGACAGGGGGCTTGGGTGAGCAGTTCTTC CASSLETGGLGEQFF
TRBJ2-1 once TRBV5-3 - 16 TGTGCCAGCAGCTTGGTCTTGGCGGCCTCCTACAAAGAGCAGTTCTTC CASSLVLAASYKEQFF
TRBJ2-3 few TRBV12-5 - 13 TGTGCTAGTGTAGCGCCTAGCACAGATACGCAGTATTTT CASVAPSTDTQYF
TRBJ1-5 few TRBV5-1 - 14 TGCGCCAGCAAGCTTACGGGAGGCAATCAGCCCCAGCATTTT CASKLTGGNQPQHF
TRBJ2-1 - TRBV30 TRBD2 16 TGTGCCGGGACTAGCGGGGGGGTAGGTCCGGGCAATGAGCAGTTCTTC CAGTSGGVGPGNEQFF
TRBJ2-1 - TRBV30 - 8 TGTGCCCTAAATGAGCAGTTCTTC CALNEQFF
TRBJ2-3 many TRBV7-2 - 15 TGTGCCAGCAGCTCACAGAGCTGGAGCACAGATACGCAGTATTTT CASSSQSWSTDTQYF
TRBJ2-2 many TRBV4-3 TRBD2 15 TGCGCCACGGGCACGGGACTAGCGGGATCCGGGGAGCTGTTTTTT CATGTGLAGSGELFF
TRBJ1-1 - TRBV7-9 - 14 TGTGCCAGCCACGACATCAAGTCAGACACTGAAGCTTTCTTT CASHDIKSDTEAFF
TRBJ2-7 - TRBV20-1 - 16 TGCAGTGCTAGACACCCCCCCCTCGGGGCCGCCTACGAGCAGTACTTC CSARHPPLGAAYEQYF
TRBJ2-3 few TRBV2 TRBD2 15 TGTGCCAGCAAAGAGGGCGGGAGGGCCGCAGATACGCAGTATTTT CASKEGGRAADTQYF
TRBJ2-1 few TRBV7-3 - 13 TGTGCCAGCAGCCCTCTTGAATCCAGGGAGCAGTTCTTC CASSPLESREQFF
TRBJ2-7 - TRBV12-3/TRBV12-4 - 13 TGTGCCAGCAGTAGGCAGGGCCTCTACGAGCAGTGCTTC CASSRQGLYEQCF